This TCR beta chain is from a study of T cell responses to AZD1222 COVID-19 vaccine. On the study more broadly: Doses given second, at about 4 or about 12 weeks, were pooled. The study's findings and limits: The sample set comprised mostly white British donors with more females, and clonal diversity was possibly underestimated. Just five or six AZD1222 recipients tested seropositive at baseline. Sampling captured repertoires only after the peak T cell response.

There are 16 residues in the CDR3. Assay used: immunoSEQ multiplex PCR; TCRdb lists only in-frame clones, some missing. The sample includes about 97,000 clones, 85% to 90% seen only once; the top ten take approximately 7%. Points on this clone: Antigen: not known.

The sequencing here drew on peripheral blood, taken on day 0 of AZD1222 vaccination. The V and J genes are TRBV21-1 and TRBJ2-3. TRBV21-1 is marked as a pseudogene. The receptor was isolated from an adult in good health. CDR3 loop: CASSKAQKRNTDTQYF. The CDR3 coding sequence is TGTGCCAGCAGCAAAGCCCAAAAACGGAACACAGATACGCAGTATTTT.